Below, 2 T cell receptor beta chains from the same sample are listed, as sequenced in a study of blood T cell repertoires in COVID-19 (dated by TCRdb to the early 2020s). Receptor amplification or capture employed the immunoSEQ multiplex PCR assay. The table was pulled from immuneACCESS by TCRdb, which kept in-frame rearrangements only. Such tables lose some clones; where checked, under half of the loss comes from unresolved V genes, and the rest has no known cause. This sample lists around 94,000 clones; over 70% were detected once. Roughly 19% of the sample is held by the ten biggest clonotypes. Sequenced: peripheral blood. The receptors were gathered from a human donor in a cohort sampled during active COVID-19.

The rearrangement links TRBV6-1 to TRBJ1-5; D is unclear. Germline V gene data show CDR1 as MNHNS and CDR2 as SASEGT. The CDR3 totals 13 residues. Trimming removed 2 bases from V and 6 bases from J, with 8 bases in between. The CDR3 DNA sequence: TGTGCCAGCAGTGAAAGGAGTAGTCAGCCCCAGCATTTT. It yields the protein CASSERSSQPQHF.

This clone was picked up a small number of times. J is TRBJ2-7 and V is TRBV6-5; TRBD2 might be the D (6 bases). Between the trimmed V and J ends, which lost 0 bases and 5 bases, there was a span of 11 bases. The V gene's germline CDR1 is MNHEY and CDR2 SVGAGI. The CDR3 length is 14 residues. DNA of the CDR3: TGTGCCAGCAGTTACTCGGAGGGATTTAACGAGCAGTACTTC. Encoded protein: CASSYSEGFNEQYF.